This is a list of T cell receptor beta chains from one sample in a study of cytomegalovirus exposure and HLA in healthy donors. Profiling relied on immunoSEQ multiplex PCR, and the TCRdb table lists in-frame clones only, not all of them. This table has 150,000 to 200,000 clones, more than 75% appearing once. The material sequenced was PBMCs. The receptors were gathered from a young man in good health and CMV-seropositive. The CDR3 runs from the conserved cysteine through the conserved F or W. D genes are given only for firm matches. Size is stated for part of the rows, as once, few or many counts, or as a class when the clone is expanded.

d_gene,j_gene,abundance,v_gene,CDR3aa,CDR3nt
TRBD1,TRBJ2-1,-,TRBV7-9,CASSYGQGGHNEQFF,TGTGCCAGCAGCTACGGACAGGGGGGACACAATGAGCAGTTCTTC
-,TRBJ2-7,-,TRBV4-1,CASSQDPSGGGYEQYF,TGCGCCAGCAGCCAAGATCCTTCGGGTGGAGGCTACGAGCAGTACTTC
-,TRBJ1-1,-,TRBV29-1,CRAGAGWGMNTEAFF,TGCAGGGCGGGGGCAGGTTGGGGTATGAACACTGAAGCTTTCTTT
TRBD2,TRBJ2-1,-,TRBV5-1,CASSLEIAGGRRQFF,TGCGCCAGCAGCTTGGAGATAGCGGGAGGACGGCGGCAGTTCTTC
-,TRBJ2-3,-,TRBV5-8,CASSFPIDWRGDTQYF,TGTGCCAGCAGCTTCCCAATTGACTGGAGGGGAGATACGCAGTATTTT
-,TRBJ1-2,-,TRBV2,CASRPFQTNYGYTF,TGTGCCAGCAGGCCGTTCCAGACTAACTATGGCTACACCTTC
-,TRBJ1-1,-,TRBV27,CASRSGRNTEAFF,TGTGCCAGCCGGAGTGGTAGGAACACTGAAGCTTTCTTT
-,TRBJ2-7,-,TRBV11-3,CASSSHLQRTDDYEQYF,TGTGCCAGCAGCTCCCATCTCCAGCGGACCGACGACTACGAGCAGTACTTC
-,TRBJ2-1,-,TRBV7-2,CASSPSLSYNEQFF,TGTGCCAGTTCCCCGTCTTTGTCCTACAATGAGCAGTTCTTC
-,TRBJ2-3,once,TRBV6-5,CASSGPGTDTQYF,TGTGCCAGCAGTGGGCCGGGCACAGATACGCAGTATTTT
-,TRBJ1-3,-,TRBV6-1,CASWVGGGGNTIYF,TGTGCCAGCTGGGTCGGGGGGGGTGGAAACACCATATATTTT
TRBD1,TRBJ1-2,-,TRBV19,CASSYRGSYGYTF,TGTGCCAGTAGTTACAGGGGTAGCTATGGCTACACCTTC
TRBD1,TRBJ1-2,once,TRBV2,CASSSQGAQLGYTF,TGTGCCAGCAGTTCACAGGGGGCGCAGCTGGGCTACACCTTC
TRBD1,TRBJ1-2,-,TRBV5-1,CASSSNRGDHTF,TGCGCCAGCAGCTCCAACAGGGGGGATCACACCTTC
-,TRBJ2-7,-,TRBV27,CAKPPYEQYF,TGTGCCAAGCCCCCCTACGAGCAGTACTTC
-,TRBJ2-1,-,TRBV19,CASRRADSRGANEQFF,TGTGCCAGTAGGAGAGCCGACTCCCGGGGTGCGAATGAGCAGTTCTTC
TRBD2,TRBJ2-2,-,TRBV2,CASSFRREGLAGGREELFF,TGTGCCAGCAGTTTCCGACGCGAAGGACTAGCGGGAGGGAGGGAGGAGCTGTTTTTT
-,TRBJ1-1,-,TRBV13,CASSSPGQNTEAFF,TGTGCCAGCAGCTCCCCGGGACAGAACACTGAAGCTTTCTTT
-,TRBJ2-5,-,TRBV29-1,CSVGQPQETQYF,TGCAGCGTTGGACAGCCCCAAGAGACCCAGTACTTC
TRBD2,TRBJ2-3,-,TRBV2,CASRGGRLAGLGDTQYF,TGTGCCAGCAGGGGTGGGAGGCTAGCGGGGTTGGGTGATACGCAGTATTTT
TRBD1,TRBJ2-7,once,TRBV18,CASSPLSGTENEQYF,TGTGCCAGCTCACCCCTCTCCGGGACAGAAAACGAGCAGTACTTC
-,TRBJ1-6,-,TRBV19,CASSNLRGQSNSPLHF,TGTGCCAGTAGCAACCTCCGAGGACAGAGTAATTCACCCCTCCACTTT
TRBD2,TRBJ2-7,-,TRBV5-6,CASSFTSVYEQYF,TGTGCCAGCAGCTTCACTAGCGTTTACGAGCAGTACTTC